The rows below give T cell receptor beta chains drawn from one sample of a study of shared clonotypes between healthy human individuals. Sequencing used immunoSEQ multiplex PCR; TCRdb keeps in-frame clones, though not all of them. The repertoire includes approximately 620,000 clones, 97% of them detected once, and about 0.06% sits in the top ten. Specimen: naive CD4+ T cells sorted from blood. These receptors were taken from a young woman in good health. Each CDR3 is given with its conserved first and last residue. Each record gives: V gene, D gene, clone size, J gene, CDR3 DNA, CDR3 protein. The D gene is left open where the match is weak. Not all rows give a size; the values are once, few, many and, for expanded clones, a class.

v_gene: TRBV19; d_gene: -; abundance: -; j_gene: TRBJ1-5; CDR3nt: TGTGCCAGTAGTATAGACTTCGGACACGATCAGCCCCAGCATTTT; CDR3aa: CASSIDFGHDQPQHF
v_gene: TRBV10-1; d_gene: TRBD1; abundance: -; j_gene: TRBJ2-7; CDR3nt: TGCGCCAGCAGTCAACCGGGACAGGGGGTCGAGCAGTACTTC; CDR3aa: CASSQPGQGVEQYF
v_gene: TRBV19; d_gene: -; abundance: -; j_gene: TRBJ1-1; CDR3nt: TGTGCCAGTAGTAAAGCGTTATGGACTGAAGCTTTCTTT; CDR3aa: CASSKALWTEAFF
v_gene: TRBV7-6; d_gene: -; abundance: -; j_gene: TRBJ2-2; CDR3nt: TGTGCCAGCAGCTTAGGGAACACCGGGGAGCTGTTTTTT; CDR3aa: CASSLGNTGELFF
v_gene: TRBV9; d_gene: -; abundance: -; j_gene: TRBJ2-2; CDR3nt: TGTGCCAGCAGCGACCCCCGTTTGGGGAACACCGGGGAGCTGTTTTTT; CDR3aa: CASSDPRLGNTGELFF
v_gene: TRBV20-1; d_gene: -; abundance: once; j_gene: TRBJ2-2; CDR3nt: TGCAGTGCTAGCGAGGGAGGGGAGCTGTTTTTT; CDR3aa: CSASEGGELFF
v_gene: TRBV28; d_gene: -; abundance: once; j_gene: TRBJ1-2; CDR3nt: TGTGCCAGCAGTTTGCCTGGGGATGGCTACACCTTC; CDR3aa: CASSLPGDGYTF
v_gene: TRBV27; d_gene: -; abundance: -; j_gene: TRBJ2-4; CDR3nt: TGTGCCAGCAGTCCTCGCGACCCAGGGGTTGGCAAAAACATTCAGTACTTC; CDR3aa: CASSPRDPGVGKNIQYF
v_gene: TRBV11-2; d_gene: -; abundance: -; j_gene: TRBJ1-1; CDR3nt: TGTGCCAGCAGCTTTAGCGAGAGCACTGAAGCTTTCTTT; CDR3aa: CASSFSESTEAFF
v_gene: TRBV5-5; d_gene: -; abundance: -; j_gene: TRBJ2-5; CDR3nt: TGTGCCAGCAGCTTGGAACAGGGAGTGGTTAAAGAGACCCAGTACTTC; CDR3aa: CASSLEQGVVKETQYF
v_gene: TRBV27; d_gene: TRBD1; abundance: -; j_gene: TRBJ2-7; CDR3nt: TGTGCCAGCAGGCCCGGGACAGGGCTAATCTACGAGCAGTACTTC; CDR3aa: CASRPGTGLIYEQYF
v_gene: TRBV5-1; d_gene: -; abundance: -; j_gene: TRBJ1-1; CDR3nt: TGCGCCAGCAGCTTAAAAGGGGCGTTCGGCACTGAAGCTTTCTTT; CDR3aa: CASSLKGAFGTEAFF
v_gene: TRBV5-1; d_gene: TRBD2; abundance: -; j_gene: TRBJ2-5; CDR3nt: TGCGCCAGCAGCTTGGCCCGGGGACTAGCCCGCGAGACCCAGTACTTC; CDR3aa: CASSLARGLARETQYF